The clone carrying this TCR beta chain has only a few counts. As yet, its antigen is unknown. Attached unique molecular identifiers marked individual cDNA molecules. MiXCR, run by TCRdb on the 5' RACE reads, gives a single entry per CDR3 protein. The sample shows about 59,000 distinct CDR3 sequences, around 13% of them seen only once. The data are from a study of early T cells in non-severe SARS-CoV-2 infection. Across the whole study: Unsorted whole-blood RNA was sequenced in bulk, leaving chains unpaired. Overall study results and limits: VDJdb matching, biased toward anti-spike CD8 responses, missed private and CD4 specificities.

V lost 6 bases and J 2 bases, leaving 10 bases between the germline ends. The CDR3 covers 13 residues. Per germline, CDR1 SGHNT and CDR2 YYREEE (reference sequence). This clonotype was sampled from an adult who was a healthcare worker with PCR-confirmed SARS-CoV-2 infection or an uninfected control (not recorded which). The input for sequencing was whole blood, taken at baseline. The chain carries TRBV5-4 and TRBJ2-3; D remains ambiguous. The chain's CDR3 is CASTTADTDTQYF. The CDR3 DNA reads as TGTGCCAGCACCACGGCGGACACAGATACGCAGTATTTT.